What follows is one TCR beta chain and its context. Trimming at V came to 5 bases and at J to 3 bases, leaving 8 bases not matched to a gene. The CDR3 totals 16 residues. Germline CDR1 KGHSH, CDR2 LQKENI. This record belongs to a study of blood T cell repertoires in COVID-19. On the study more broadly: Samples taken during acute and convalescent COVID-19 were collected in the United States, Italy and Spain. PBMCs, B-cell-depleted T cells, or T cells provided the cDNA or gDNA that made up the material.

In the original workflow: The authors estimated nucleated cell counts from reference gene primer amplification. Libraries were prepared by immunoSEQ multiplex PCR; TCRdb keeps only in-frame clonotypes and omits some of them. D and trimming were read from the DNA, whereas the V and J calls and clone size are those reported in that table. In the table there are some 280,000 clones, around 81% of which are singletons. The sequencing sample was made of peripheral blood. The clonotype was recovered from a woman in her fifties or sixties with active or convalescent COVID-19. The chain uses TRBV18 and TRBJ1-3; 9 nucleotides line up with TRBD1. CDR3 sequence (DNA): TGTGCCAGCTCAACCAATGGACAGGGGAGTGGAAACACCATATATTTT. This encodes CASSTNGQGSGNTIYF.